This TCR beta chain was sequenced in a study of CD8 T cells in Susac syndrome. The germline V gene encodes CDR1 KGHSH and CDR2 LQKENI. Trimming removed 3 bases at V and 3 bases at J, with 9 bases between. The CDR3 runs 14 residues. With random hexamers, reverse transcription was performed on 0.5 to 1 ug of RNA. The amplification used immunoSEQ multiplex PCR on TCR beta CDR3; it spanned 54 Vbeta and 13 Jbeta. Using its own MiXCR run on the immunoSEQ multiplex PCR reads, TCRdb lists one record per CDR3 protein. The table has approximately 160,000 distinct CDR3 sequences, 92% seen once. The sequenced target, TCR beta, came from blood CD8+ and CD4+ T cells. Matching for age and sex applied to the controls, who were healthy donors. TEMRA cells were enriched by FACS, and CD4+ and CD8+ T cells were negatively isolated.

This receptor was taken from a human donor in good health. The J gene is TRBJ1-3, the V gene TRBV18; D perhaps matches TRBD1 (5 bases). Source material: CD4+ T cells from PBMCs. The CDR3, as DNA: TGTGCCAGCTCACCGGGGGAGTTTGGAAACACCATATATTTT. This encodes CASSPGEFGNTIYF. The whole variable domain, remainder taken from reference TRBV18 and TRBJ1-3, is NAGVMQNPRHLVRRRGQEARLRCSPMKGHSHVYWYRQLPEEGLKFMVYLQKENIIDESGMPKERFSAEFPKEGPSILRIQQVVRGDSAAYFCASSPGEFGNTIYFGEGSWLTVV.